This T cell receptor beta chain was observed in a study of blood T cells in healthy people across ages. CDR1 SEHNR and CDR2 FQNEAQ come from the germline V gene (reference sequence). The V end was cut by 1 base, the J end by 6 bases, with 6 bases between. The CDR3 is 13 residues long. A sample-barcoded 5' primer and a J-beta primer mix were used in a second PCR of about 7 to 12 cycles. Sequencing of every sample gave 3 million or more CDR3-containing paired-end reads. TCRdb itself ran the 5' RACE reads through MiXCR, one entry per CDR3 protein. The sample includes some 1.1 million distinct CDR3 sequences, under 40% of them seen just once. This clonotype showed up just a few times.

Material for sequencing was blood. This TCR was recovered from a man younger than 35 in good health. The chain uses TRBV7-9 and TRBJ1-4; no clear D. CDR3: CASSLVGDEKLFF. The CDR3 DNA follows: TGTGCCAGCAGCTTAGTCGGGGATGAAAAACTGTTTTTT.